These T cell receptor beta chains were read from a single sample in a study of shared T cell receptors in the human thymus. Clones were sequenced by immunoSEQ multiplex PCR, and TCRdb holds only the in-frame ones, with some missing. The sample has approximately 580,000 clones; around 82% are singletons. This sample also appeared in a second study, on human thymus T cells.

What was sequenced was thymocytes. These receptor sequences come from a boy younger than two with a congenital heart defect. Each CDR3 is given with its conserved first and last residue. The D gene is left open where the match is weak. Clone size appears in some rows only: once, few, many, or a class for an expanded clone.

j_gene: TRBJ2-5; d_gene: TRBD1; abundance: few; v_gene: TRBV15; CDR3aa: CATSSGQGETQYF; CDR3nt: TGTGCCACCAGCAGCGGACAGGGAGAGACCCAGTACTTC
j_gene: TRBJ1-1; d_gene: TRBD1; abundance: NA; v_gene: TRBV5-1; CDR3aa: CASSSRTGSPITEAFF; CDR3nt: TGCGCCAGCAGCTCCAGGACAGGGAGCCCGATTACTGAAGCTTTCTTT
j_gene: TRBJ2-1; d_gene: TRBD2; abundance: NA; v_gene: TRBV14; CDR3aa: CASSSGLASNEQFF; CDR3nt: TGTGCCAGCAGCTCCGGACTAGCGAGCAATGAGCAGTTCTTC
j_gene: TRBJ2-3; d_gene: NA; abundance: NA; v_gene: TRBV5-1; CDR3aa: CASSLVGGGGADTQYF; CDR3nt: TGCGCCAGCAGCTTGGTGGGGGGAGGAGGAGCAGATACGCAGTATTTT
j_gene: TRBJ1-5; d_gene: TRBD1; abundance: NA; v_gene: TRBV27; CDR3aa: CASSGTGVGNQPQHF; CDR3nt: TGTGCCAGCAGTGGGACAGGGGTAGGCAATCAGCCCCAGCATTTT
j_gene: TRBJ2-7; d_gene: TRBD1; abundance: NA; v_gene: TRBV5-1; CDR3aa: CASSLRQGVGSAQYF; CDR3nt: TGCGCCAGCAGCCTCCGACAGGGCGTTGGGAGTGCGCAGTACTTC
j_gene: TRBJ1-1; d_gene: TRBD1; abundance: NA; v_gene: TRBV28; CDR3aa: CASSPRQGKAFF; CDR3nt: TGTGCCAGCAGTCCCCGACAGGGGAAAGCTTTCTTT
j_gene: TRBJ2-7; d_gene: TRBD1; abundance: NA; v_gene: TRBV29-1; CDR3aa: CSVQTGTEYF; CDR3nt: TGCAGCGTTCAAACCGGGACAGAGTACTTC
j_gene: TRBJ1-1; d_gene: NA; abundance: NA; v_gene: TRBV6-1; CDR3aa: CASSESLGRAGSEAFF; CDR3nt: TGTGCCAGCAGTGAAAGCCTCGGCAGGGCGGGATCTGAAGCTTTCTTT
j_gene: TRBJ1-2; d_gene: TRBD1; abundance: NA; v_gene: TRBV30; CDR3aa: CAWSVWLDRSYGYTF; CDR3nt: TGTGCCTGGAGTGTCTGGCTGGACAGGTCCTATGGCTACACCTTC
j_gene: TRBJ2-5; d_gene: TRBD1; abundance: NA; v_gene: TRBV18; CDR3aa: CASSPSDRIQETQYF; CDR3nt: TGTGCCAGCTCACCTTCGGACAGGATTCAAGAGACCCAGTACTTC
j_gene: TRBJ1-4; d_gene: NA; abundance: NA; v_gene: TRBV14; CDR3aa: CASSQGPIQGKDEKLFF; CDR3nt: TGTGCCAGCAGCCAAGGACCAATCCAGGGAAAGGATGAAAAACTGTTTTTT
j_gene: TRBJ2-7; d_gene: NA; abundance: NA; v_gene: TRBV14; CDR3aa: CASSRRDFPYEQYF; CDR3nt: TGTGCCAGCAGCCGCCGGGACTTCCCCTACGAGCAGTACTTC
j_gene: TRBJ1-2; d_gene: TRBD1; abundance: NA; v_gene: TRBV16; CDR3aa: CASSPPGQGLNYGYTF; CDR3nt: TGTGCCAGCAGCCCGCCGGGACAGGGATTAAACTATGGCTACACCTTC
j_gene: TRBJ2-1; d_gene: TRBD1; abundance: NA; v_gene: TRBV14; CDR3aa: CASSQTTGSSGNEQFF; CDR3nt: TGTGCCAGCAGCCAGACGACAGGGTCAAGCGGCAATGAGCAGTTCTTC
j_gene: TRBJ1-1; d_gene: NA; abundance: few; v_gene: TRBV13; CDR3aa: CASSTRHRSVTEAFF; CDR3nt: TGTGCCAGCAGCACCCGACACAGATCGGTCACTGAAGCTTTCTTT
j_gene: TRBJ2-6; d_gene: NA; abundance: NA; v_gene: TRBV29-1; CDR3aa: CSVGTGAGGAGANVLTF; CDR3nt: TGCAGCGTTGGAACAGGGGCCGGCGGGGCTGGGGCCAACGTCCTGACTTTC
j_gene: TRBJ2-3; d_gene: NA; abundance: NA; v_gene: TRBV5-8; CDR3aa: CASSMVWTDEDTQYF; CDR3nt: TGTGCCAGCAGCATGGTCTGGACAGACGAGGATACGCAGTATTTT
j_gene: TRBJ2-6; d_gene: NA; abundance: NA; v_gene: TRBV7-9; CDR3aa: CASSPRQGESGANVLTF; CDR3nt: TGTGCCAGCAGCCCTCGGCAGGGTGAGTCTGGGGCCAACGTCCTGACTTTC
j_gene: TRBJ1-5; d_gene: NA; abundance: NA; v_gene: TRBV7-2; CDR3aa: CASSLNGAVGNQPQHF; CDR3nt: TGTGCCAGCAGCTTAAATGGGGCAGTAGGTAATCAGCCCCAGCATTTT
j_gene: TRBJ2-3; d_gene: NA; abundance: NA; v_gene: TRBV9; CDR3aa: CASSLRGDTQYF; CDR3nt: TGTGCCAGCAGCCTCAGGGGAGATACGCAGTATTTT
j_gene: TRBJ2-7; d_gene: TRBD1; abundance: NA; v_gene: TRBV27; CDR3aa: CASSLSRDRGFGYEQYF; CDR3nt: TGTGCCAGCAGTTTATCGCGAGACAGGGGCTTCGGCTACGAGCAGTACTTC
j_gene: TRBJ1-5; d_gene: NA; abundance: NA; v_gene: TRBV23-1; CDR3aa: CASSHGGDQPQHF; CDR3nt: TGCGCCAGCAGTCATGGAGGGGATCAGCCCCAGCATTTT
j_gene: TRBJ2-4; d_gene: NA; abundance: NA; v_gene: TRBV10-2; CDR3aa: CATGEDIAKNIQYF; CDR3nt: TGCGCCACCGGGGAGGATATAGCCAAAAACATTCAGTACTTC
j_gene: TRBJ1-4; d_gene: TRBD1; abundance: few; v_gene: TRBV7-2; CDR3aa: CASSLMLRDRGMTNEKLFF; CDR3nt: TGTGCCAGCAGCTTAATGTTAAGGGACAGGGGGATGACTAATGAAAAACTGTTTTTT
j_gene: TRBJ1-2; d_gene: NA; abundance: NA; v_gene: TRBV5-6; CDR3aa: CASSLVIGGIHGYTF; CDR3nt: TGTGCCAGCAGCTTGGTCATCGGAGGCATTCATGGCTACACCTTC
j_gene: TRBJ1-3; d_gene: TRBD1; abundance: NA; v_gene: TRBV7-8; CDR3aa: CASSLAWGTAGNTIYF; CDR3nt: TGTGCCAGCAGCTTAGCGTGGGGGACAGCTGGAAACACCATATATTTT
j_gene: TRBJ1-1; d_gene: NA; abundance: NA; v_gene: TRBV4-1; CDR3aa: CASSQEQGNTEAFF; CDR3nt: TGCGCCAGCAGCCAGGAGCAAGGGAACACTGAAGCTTTCTTT
j_gene: TRBJ2-1; d_gene: NA; abundance: once; v_gene: TRBV11-3; CDR3aa: CASSSPGVAWNEQFF; CDR3nt: TGTGCCAGCAGCTCCCCCGGGGTAGCGTGGAATGAGCAGTTCTTC
j_gene: TRBJ1-5; d_gene: TRBD1; abundance: NA; v_gene: TRBV28; CDR3aa: CASSHTGGKSNQPQHF; CDR3nt: TGTGCCAGCAGTCATACAGGGGGCAAGAGCAATCAGCCCCAGCATTTT
j_gene: TRBJ1-1; d_gene: TRBD1; abundance: NA; v_gene: TRBV7-2; CDR3aa: CASSLTNQGVTEAFF; CDR3nt: TGTGCCAGCAGCTTGACCAATCAGGGGGTCACTGAAGCTTTCTTT
j_gene: TRBJ1-5; d_gene: NA; abundance: NA; v_gene: TRBV11-2; CDR3aa: CASSLSSGVRQPQHF; CDR3nt: TGTGCCAGCAGCTTAAGCTCAGGCGTGCGTCAGCCCCAGCATTTT
j_gene: TRBJ2-7; d_gene: NA; abundance: few; v_gene: TRBV4-3; CDR3aa: CASSPSFPGNPYEQYF; CDR3nt: TGCGCCAGCAGCCCTTCATTCCCGGGGAACCCCTACGAGCAGTACTTC
j_gene: TRBJ2-5; d_gene: NA; abundance: NA; v_gene: TRBV27; CDR3aa: CASSLSRVGEVGLQETQYF; CDR3nt: TGTGCCAGCAGTTTATCCCGTGTGGGGGAGGTAGGCCTCCAAGAGACCCAGTACTTC
j_gene: TRBJ2-7; d_gene: NA; abundance: few; v_gene: TRBV7-9; CDR3aa: CASSPVVLGSHEQYF; CDR3nt: TGTGCCAGCAGCCCTGTCGTACTCGGGAGCCACGAGCAGTACTTC
j_gene: TRBJ2-6; d_gene: NA; abundance: NA; v_gene: TRBV23-1; CDR3aa: CASSRQGTGANVLTF; CDR3nt: TGCGCCAGCAGTCGCCAGGGGACTGGGGCCAACGTCCTGACTTTC
j_gene: TRBJ2-5; d_gene: TRBD1; abundance: NA; v_gene: TRBV27; CDR3aa: CASSPRGPGQFKETQYF; CDR3nt: TGTGCCAGCAGCCCTCGAGGGCCGGGACAGTTCAAAGAGACCCAGTACTTC
j_gene: TRBJ2-4; d_gene: TRBD1; abundance: NA; v_gene: TRBV28; CDR3aa: CASSLHRGKNIQYF; CDR3nt: TGTGCCAGCAGTTTACACAGGGGAAAAAACATTCAGTACTTC
j_gene: TRBJ2-3; d_gene: NA; abundance: NA; v_gene: TRBV7-2; CDR3aa: CASSSTPGLSPSGDTQYF; CDR3nt: TGTGCCAGCAGCTCCACACCGGGACTCAGCCCTTCGGGAGATACGCAGTATTTT
j_gene: TRBJ2-3; d_gene: NA; abundance: NA; v_gene: TRBV4-2; CDR3aa: CASSQDPTSGSVTDTQYF; CDR3nt: TGTGCCAGCAGCCAAGATCCGACTAGTGGGTCTGTCACAGATACGCAGTATTTT
j_gene: TRBJ2-5; d_gene: NA; abundance: once; v_gene: TRBV9; CDR3aa: CASSVDELRRGTQYF; CDR3nt: TGTGCCAGCAGCGTAGATGAACTTCGAAGAGGGACCCAGTACTTC
j_gene: TRBJ2-3; d_gene: TRBD2; abundance: NA; v_gene: TRBV4-1; CDR3aa: CASSQDRLAGGRTDTQYF; CDR3nt: TGCGCCAGCAGCCAAGATAGACTAGCGGGAGGCCGCACAGATACGCAGTATTTT
j_gene: TRBJ2-7; d_gene: NA; abundance: NA; v_gene: TRBV6-5; CDR3aa: CASSGKRRDEQYF; CDR3nt: TGTGCCAGCAGTGGGAAGCGGCGAGACGAGCAGTACTTC